One and the same sample provided the 2 T cell receptor beta chains below, sequenced in a study of response to subunit inactivated influenza vaccine. TCRdb analysed the RT-PCR reads with MiXCR anew, one entry per CDR3 protein. Of about 500,000 distinct CDR3 sequences in the sample, approximately 15% were seen once. Source: CD4+ T cells sorted from PBMCs, taken about 23 months after vaccination. The receptors derive from a man aged 45 to 70 who received an inactivated influenza vaccine.

This chain links TRBV7-2 with TRBJ1-4; TRBD1 matches at 7 bases. There are 15 residues in the CDR3. V lost 2 bases, J lost 4 bases, and 4 bases stayed unmatched. CDR1 is SGHTA and CDR2 is FQGNSA in the germline V gene. CDR3 nucleotide sequence: TGTGCCAGCAGCTTATCCAGGGGGGATAATGAAAAACTGTTTTTT. Translation: CASSLSRGDNEKLFF.

The sample holds a few counts of this clonotype. The V call is TRBV4-1, the J call TRBJ2-5; no clear D gene. The CDR3 covers 15 residues. Germline V lookup: CDR1 MGHRA, CDR2 YSYEKL. Trimming left V 0 bases short and J 2 bases short, with 10 bases between. The CDR3 sequence: CASSQDGNGQETQYF. The CDR3 DNA reads as TGCGCCAGCAGCCAAGATGGAAACGGGCAAGAGACCCAGTACTTC.